This TCR beta chain was sequenced during a study of regulatory T cells in long-lasting Graves disease. Time point meaning: newly diagnosed GD, antithyroid drugs for less than 3 months. PBMCs were the source of the RNA used for TCR sequencing. This CDR3 spans 16 amino acids. Germline V gene lookup returns CDR1 LNHDA and CDR2 SQIVND (reference sequence). Germline trimming cut 1 base from V and 5 bases from J; bases unmatched to any gene: 5. CDR3 regions were amplified by Arm-PCR using iRepertoire HTBI primers to build TCR beta libraries. TCRdb independently ran MiXCR on the multiplex PCR reads; one entry per CDR3 protein. The sample yields roughly 520,000 distinct CDR3 sequences, about 12% seen once. These data are also associated with another study on T cells in Graves' hyperthyroidism and ophthalmopathy.

This chain uses TRBV19 with TRBJ2-2, with TRBD2 identical over 9 bases. This sequence originates from a woman aged 25 to 39 with Graves disease. The sample in question was peripheral blood mononuclear cells (PBMCs), obtained at new diagnosis, from a patient treated with antithyroid drugs. The CDR3 here is CASSIGSGRWTGELFF. The CDR3 DNA reads TGTGCCAGTAGTATAGGGAGCGGGAGGTGGACCGGGGAGCTGTTTTTT.